The clone carrying this T cell receptor (beta chain) was recorded at least ten times. Its antigen is undetermined. The germline V gene has CDR1 SGHAT and CDR2 FQNNGV. V shed 4 bases and J shed 1 base, with 16 bases lying between them. The CDR3 totals 16 residues. These data belong to a study of early T cells in non-severe SARS-CoV-2 infection. The wider study: Sequencing used unsorted whole-blood bulk RNA, so chains lack pairing. Findings and limits, study-wide: In VDJdb matching, anti-spike CD8 responses were favored while private and CD4 specificities went missing.

Attachment of unique molecular identifiers to individual cDNA molecules was performed. TCRdb itself ran the 5' RACE reads through MiXCR, one entry per CDR3 protein. The sample includes under 80,000 distinct CDR3 sequences, 10% to 15% of them seen just once. The sample taken for sequencing was whole blood. The TCR was taken from an adult who was a healthcare worker with PCR-confirmed SARS-CoV-2 infection or an uninfected control (not recorded which). J is TRBJ1-1 and V is TRBV11-2; D is ambiguous. CDR3 region: CASSSPIPLWNTEAFF. As DNA, the CDR3 is TGTGCCAGCAGCTCCCCCATTCCACTTTGGAACACTGAAGCTTTCTTT.